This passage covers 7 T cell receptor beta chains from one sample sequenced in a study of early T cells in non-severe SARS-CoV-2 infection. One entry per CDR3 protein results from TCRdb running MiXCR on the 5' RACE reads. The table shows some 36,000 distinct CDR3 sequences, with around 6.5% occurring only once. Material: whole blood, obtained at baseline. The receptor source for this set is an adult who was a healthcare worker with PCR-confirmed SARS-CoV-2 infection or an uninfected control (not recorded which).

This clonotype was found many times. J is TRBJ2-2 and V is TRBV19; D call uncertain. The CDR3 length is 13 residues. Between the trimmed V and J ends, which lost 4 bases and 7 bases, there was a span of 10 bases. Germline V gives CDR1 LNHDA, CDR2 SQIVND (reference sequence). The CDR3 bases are TGTGCCAGTAGTACCGTTCAAAACGGGGAGCTGTTTTTT. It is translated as CASSTVQNGELFF.

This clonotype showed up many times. The CDR3 nucleotides read TGTGCCAGTAGTATAGGACAGGGGATATTAAATGAGCAGTTCTTC. Residues: CASSIGQGILNEQFF. The chain recombines TRBV19 with TRBJ2-1; the match to TRBD1 covers 8 bases. Per germline, CDR1 LNHDA and CDR2 SQIVND (reference sequence). The V and J ends lost 1 base and 7 bases, in that order; junction bases with no gene match: 6. CDR3 length: 15 amino acids.

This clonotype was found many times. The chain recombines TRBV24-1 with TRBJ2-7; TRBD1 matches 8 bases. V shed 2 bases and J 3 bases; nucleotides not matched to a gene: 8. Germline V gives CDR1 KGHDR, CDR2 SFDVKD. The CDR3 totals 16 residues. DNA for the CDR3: TGTGCCACCAGTGATTCGCCCGGACAGGGCCGCTACGAGCAGTACTTC. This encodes CATSDSPGQGRYEQYF.

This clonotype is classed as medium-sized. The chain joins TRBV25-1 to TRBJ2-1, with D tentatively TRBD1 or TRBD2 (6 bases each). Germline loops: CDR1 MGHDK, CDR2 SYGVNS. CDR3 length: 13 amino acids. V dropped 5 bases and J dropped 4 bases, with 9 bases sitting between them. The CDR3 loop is CASSRGGYNEQFF. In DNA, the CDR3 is TGTGCCAGCAGTCGAGGGGGGTACAATGAGCAGTTCTTC.

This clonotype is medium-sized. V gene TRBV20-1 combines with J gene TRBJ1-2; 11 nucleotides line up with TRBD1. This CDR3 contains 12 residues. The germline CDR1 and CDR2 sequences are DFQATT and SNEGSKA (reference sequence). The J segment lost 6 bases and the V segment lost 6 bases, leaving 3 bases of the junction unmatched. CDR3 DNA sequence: TGCAGTGCGCGGACAGGGGGCAATGGCTACACCTTC. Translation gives CSARTGGNGYTF.

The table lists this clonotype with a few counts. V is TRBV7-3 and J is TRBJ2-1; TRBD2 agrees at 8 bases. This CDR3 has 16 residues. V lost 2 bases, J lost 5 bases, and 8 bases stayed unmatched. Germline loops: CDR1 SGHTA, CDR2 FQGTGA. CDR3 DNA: TGTGCCAGCAGCTTAGTTGGCGGGAGGCTCGACAATGAGCAGTTCTTC. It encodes CASSLVGGRLDNEQFF.

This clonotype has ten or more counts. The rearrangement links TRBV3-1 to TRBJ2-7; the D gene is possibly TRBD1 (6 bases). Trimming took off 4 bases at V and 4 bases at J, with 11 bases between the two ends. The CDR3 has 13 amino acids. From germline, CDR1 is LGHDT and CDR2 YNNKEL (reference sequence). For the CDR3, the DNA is TGTGCCAGCAGCCCTCCGGGACAATACGAGCAGTACTTC. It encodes CASSPPGQYEQYF.